This T cell receptor (beta chain) was recovered during a study of CD8 T cells in ankylosing spondylitis. Each CDR3 protein gets one entry after TCRdb re-called the 5' RACE reads with MiXCR. The profile shows approximately 500,000 distinct CDR3 sequences, roughly 12% of them singletons. This clonotype was picked up many times. The antigen is not known. Germline V CDR1 and CDR2: SGHRS, YFSETQ. This CDR3 contains 18 residues. Losses at the gene ends were 2 bases for V and 7 bases for J; bases not matched to a gene: 15. Study observations and caveats: It appeared that ankylosing spondylitis blood was characterized by a TCR beta motif of roughly 8 highly homologous variants. Some of the motif variants had earlier been found in reactive arthritis patients' fluid and blood.

The rearrangement joins TRBV5-1 to TRBJ2-2; TRBD2 matches at 9 bases. The sample consisted of blood, either unsorted or a sorted T cell fraction (not recorded which). The TCR sequence derives from a male donor with ankylosing spondylitis. This chain's CDR3 is CASSFRDAGGPRGGELFF. The CDR3, as DNA: TGCGCCAGCAGCTTTCGAGATGCGGGAGGGCCAAGAGGCGGGGAGCTGTTTTTT. The full variable domain, rest sourced from reference TRBV5-1 and TRBJ2-2, is KAGVTQTPRYLIKTRGQQVTLSCSPISGHRSVSWYQQTPGQGLQFLFEYFSETQRNKGNFPGRFSGRQFSNSRSEMNVSTLELGDSALYLCASSFRDAGGPRGGELFFGEGSRLTVL.